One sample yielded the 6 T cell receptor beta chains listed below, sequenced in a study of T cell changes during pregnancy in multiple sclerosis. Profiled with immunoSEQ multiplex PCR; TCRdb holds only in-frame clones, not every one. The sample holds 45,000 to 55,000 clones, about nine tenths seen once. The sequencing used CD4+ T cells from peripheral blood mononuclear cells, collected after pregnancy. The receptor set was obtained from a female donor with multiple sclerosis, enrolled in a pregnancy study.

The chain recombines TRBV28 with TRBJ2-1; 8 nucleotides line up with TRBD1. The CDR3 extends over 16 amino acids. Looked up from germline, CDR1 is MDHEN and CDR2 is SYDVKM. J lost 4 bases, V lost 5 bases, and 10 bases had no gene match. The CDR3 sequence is CASSPYGRTGYNEQFF. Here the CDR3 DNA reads TGTGCCAGCAGTCCGTACGGCCGGACAGGGTACAATGAGCAGTTCTTC. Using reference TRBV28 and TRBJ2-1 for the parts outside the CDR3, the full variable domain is DVKVTQSSRYLVKRTGEKVFLECVQDMDHENMFWYRQDPGLGLRLIYFSYDVKMKEKGDIPEGYSVSREKKERFSLILESASTNQTSMYLCASSPYGRTGYNEQFFGPGTRLTVL.

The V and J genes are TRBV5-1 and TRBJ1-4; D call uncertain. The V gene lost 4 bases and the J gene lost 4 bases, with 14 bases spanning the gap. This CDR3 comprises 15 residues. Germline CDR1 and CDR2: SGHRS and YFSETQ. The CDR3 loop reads CASSATGVLNEKLFF. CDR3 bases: TGCGCCAGCAGCGCGACCGGGGTTCTTAATGAAAAACTGTTTTTT.

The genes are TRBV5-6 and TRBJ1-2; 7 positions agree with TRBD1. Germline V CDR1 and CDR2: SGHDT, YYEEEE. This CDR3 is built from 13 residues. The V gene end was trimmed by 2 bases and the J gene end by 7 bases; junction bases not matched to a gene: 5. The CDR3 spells CASSFGTELGYTF. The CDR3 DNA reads TGTGCCAGCAGCTTCGGGACAGAGCTTGGCTACACCTTC.

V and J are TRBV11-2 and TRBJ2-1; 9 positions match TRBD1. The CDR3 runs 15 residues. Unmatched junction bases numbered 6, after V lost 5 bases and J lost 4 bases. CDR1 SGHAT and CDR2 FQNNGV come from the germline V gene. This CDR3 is CASSPDRGLYNEQFF. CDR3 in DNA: TGTGCCAGCAGCCCGGACAGGGGTCTTTACAATGAGCAGTTCTTC.

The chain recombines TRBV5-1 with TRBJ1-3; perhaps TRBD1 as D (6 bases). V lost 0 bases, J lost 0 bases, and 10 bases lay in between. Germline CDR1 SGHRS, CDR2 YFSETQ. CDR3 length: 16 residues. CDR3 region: CASSLGTASSGNTIYF. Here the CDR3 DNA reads TGCGCCAGCAGCTTGGGGACAGCCTCCTCTGGAAACACCATATATTTT.

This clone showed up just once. Here the CDR3 DNA reads TGTGCCAGCAGCTTAGGGCATCGCGGGAGGGCCGGGGAGCTGTTTTTT. Translating it yields CASSLGHRGRAGELFF. The V call is TRBV7-2, the J call TRBJ2-2, with TRBD2 identical over 9 bases. This CDR3 comprises 16 residues. The germline V gene encodes CDR1 SGHTA and CDR2 FQGNSA. The V gene end was trimmed by 1 base and the J gene end by 6 bases; junction bases not matched to a gene: 6.